Presented here are 10 T cell receptor beta chains from one specimen sequenced in a study of blood T cell repertoires in COVID-19 (dated by TCRdb to the early 2020s). Receptor amplification or capture employed the immunoSEQ multiplex PCR assay. This immuneACCESS table, as held by TCRdb, lists in-frame sequences with V and J called but not all clones. Of the missing ones, under half trace to an unresolved V gene in checked studies; the others have no known cause. A total of hundreds of thousands of clones appear in this sample, approximately 86% of them only once. Together, the top ten hold 4.1% of the sample. The sample was peripheral blood. These receptor sequences come from a woman aged 45-65 years with active or convalescent COVID-19.

The gene calls are TRBV5-1 and TRBJ2-7; 10 positions match TRBD1. Germline V gene lookup returns CDR1 SGHRS and CDR2 YFSETQ. J lost 0 bases, V lost 3 bases, and 3 bases had no gene match. This CDR3 is built from 15 residues. Written as DNA, the CDR3 is TGCGCCAGCAGCTACTGGACAGGGGGCTCCTACGAGCAGTACTTC. This sequence encodes CASSYWTGGSYEQYF.

This clone was recorded once. The chain couples TRBV7-6 to TRBJ2-1; 11 bases are shared with TRBD2. The trim removed 5 bases at V and 9 bases at J, leaving 9 bases unmatched. CDR1 and CDR2 from the germline V gene are SGHVS and FNYEAQ. The CDR3 sequence is 15 residues long. The CDR3 coding sequence is TGTGCCAGCAGCCCCACTAGCGGGAGAGGATCTGAGCAGTTCTTC. This sequence encodes CASSPTSGRGSEQFF.

The chain carries TRBV7-8 and TRBJ2-5; a weak D match, TRBD1 (5 bases). CDR3 length: 14 residues. The ends were cut back, 5 bases at V and 1 base at J, with 11 bases in the middle. The germline gives CDR1 SGHVS, CDR2 FQNEAQ. CDR3 in DNA: TGTGCCAGCAGCCCGGACACCCTCCAAGAGACCCAGTACTTC. This encodes CASSPDTLQETQYF.

This chain links TRBV20-1 with TRBJ2-3; D uncertain. This CDR3 has 11 residues. Germline CDR1 is DFQATT and CDR2 is SNEGSKA (reference sequence). The germline V and J ends were trimmed by 4 bases and 6 bases, with 8 bases remaining between them. CDR3 residues: CSAKTGDTQYF. The CDR3 nucleotides read TGCAGTGCTAAAACCGGGGATACGCAGTATTTT.

The chain joins TRBV7-9 to TRBJ1-5; 10 bases line up with TRBD1. Trimming removed 3 bases from V and 2 bases from J; junction bases left unmatched: 7. The CDR3 is made up of 17 amino acids. Germline CDR1 reads SEHNR; CDR2 reads FQNEAQ (reference sequence). CDR3 residues: CASSFSTGTGGNQPQHF. The CDR3 DNA follows: TGTGCCAGCAGCTTCTCTACCGGGACAGGGGGCAATCAGCCCCAGCATTTT.

This sequence joins TRBV5-4 and TRBJ1-1; D uncertain. The V gene lost 2 bases and the J gene lost 1 base, with 3 bases spanning the gap. Looked up from germline, CDR1 is SGHNT and CDR2 is YYREEE (reference sequence). The CDR3 is made up of 12 amino acids. CDR3 loop: CASSFGNTEAFF. The CDR3 DNA reads as TGTGCCAGCAGCTTCGGGAACACTGAAGCTTTCTTT.

The chain couples TRBV19 to TRBJ1-5; the match to TRBD1 covers 8 bases. This CDR3 has 16 residues. J was trimmed by 5 bases and V by 3 bases; bases with no gene match: 9. CDR1 and CDR2 from the germline V gene are LNHDA and SQIVND (reference sequence). The CDR3 loop is CASSISGQGAYQPQHF. In nucleotides, the CDR3 is TGTGCCAGTAGTATTTCCGGGCAGGGGGCCTATCAGCCCCAGCATTTT.

In this sample, this clone turned up a few times. The rearrangement uses TRBV7-6 and TRBJ2-5; possibly TRBD2 for D (6 bases). The CDR3 has 16 residues. CDR1 SGHVS and CDR2 FNYEAQ come from the germline V gene. V lost 0 bases to trimming and J lost 2 bases, with 13 bases between them. CDR3 amino acids: CASSLAQSGLQETQYF. The CDR3 region has the DNA TGTGCCAGCAGCTTAGCCCAATCAGGACTACAAGAGACCCAGTACTTC. The full variable domain, completed using reference TRBV7-6 and TRBJ2-5, is GAGVSQSPRYKVTKRGQDVALRCDPISGHVSLYWYRQALGQGPEFLTYFNYEAQQDKSGLPNDRFSAERPEGSISTLTIQRTEQRDSAMYRCASSLAQSGLQETQYFGPGTRLLVL.

The rearrangement links TRBV27 to TRBJ2-1, with D perhaps matching TRBD2 (6 bases). The CDR3 consists of 15 residues. Trimming pared 6 bases from V and 0 bases from J, leaving 12 bases between. The germline V gene encodes CDR1 MNHEY and CDR2 SMNVEV (reference sequence). The CDR3 coding sequence is TGTGCCAGCAGGCTAACGACTAGCTCCTACAATGAGCAGTTCTTC. This sequence encodes CASRLTTSSYNEQFF.

This chain's CDR3 is CASSQFRGGASGYTF. The CDR3 coding sequence is TGTGCCAGCAGCCAATTTAGGGGGGGCGCGTCCGGCTACACCTTC. The V and J genes are TRBV3-1 (or the pseudogene TRBV3-2) and TRBJ1-2; D is perhaps TRBD1 (6 bases). This CDR3 spans 15 amino acids. CDR1 LGHDT and CDR2 YNNKEL come from the germline V gene (reference sequence). V lost 2 bases and J lost 8, with 18 bases in between.